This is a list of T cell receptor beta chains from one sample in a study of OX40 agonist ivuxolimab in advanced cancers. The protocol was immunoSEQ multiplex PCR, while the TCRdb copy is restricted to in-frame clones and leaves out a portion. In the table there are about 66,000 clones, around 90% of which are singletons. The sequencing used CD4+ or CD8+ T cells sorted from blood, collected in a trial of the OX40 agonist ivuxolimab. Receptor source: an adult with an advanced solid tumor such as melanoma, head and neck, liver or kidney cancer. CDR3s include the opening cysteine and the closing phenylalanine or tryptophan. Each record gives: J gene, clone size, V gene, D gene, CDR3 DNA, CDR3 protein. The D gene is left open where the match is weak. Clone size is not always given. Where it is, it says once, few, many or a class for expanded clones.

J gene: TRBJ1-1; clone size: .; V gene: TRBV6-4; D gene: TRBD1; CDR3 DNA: TGTGCCAGCAGTGCACAGGGGGGGACTGAAGCTTTCTTT; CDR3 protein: CASSAQGGTEAFF
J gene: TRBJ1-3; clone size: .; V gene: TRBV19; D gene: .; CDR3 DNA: TGTGCCAGTTTCCCACGTGTTGGGCAGGCCGACTCTGGAAACACCATATATTTT; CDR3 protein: CASFPRVGQADSGNTIYF
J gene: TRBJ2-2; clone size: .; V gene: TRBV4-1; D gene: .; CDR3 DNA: TGCGCCAGCAGCCAAGATCAGCTAACGAACACCGGGGAGCTGTTTTTT; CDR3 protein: CASSQDQLTNTGELFF
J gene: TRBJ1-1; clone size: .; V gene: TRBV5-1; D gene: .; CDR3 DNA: TGCGCCAGCAGCTTGGTGAGGGCGCAGGGCACTGAAGCTTTCTTT; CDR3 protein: CASSLVRAQGTEAFF
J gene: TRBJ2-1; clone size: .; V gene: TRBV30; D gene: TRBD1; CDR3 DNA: TGTGCCTGGAGTGTAACGGGACAGATGATCAATGAGCAGTTCTTC; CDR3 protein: CAWSVTGQMINEQFF
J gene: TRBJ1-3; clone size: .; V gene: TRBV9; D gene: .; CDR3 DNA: TGTGCCAGCAGCGATAGGCTAACAGTCTCTGGAAACACCATATATTTT; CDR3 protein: CASSDRLTVSGNTIYF
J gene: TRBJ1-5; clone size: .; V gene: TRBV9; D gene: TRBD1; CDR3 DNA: TGTGCCAGCAGCGCCGGGACAGTCAATCAGCCCCAGCATTTT; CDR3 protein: CASSAGTVNQPQHF
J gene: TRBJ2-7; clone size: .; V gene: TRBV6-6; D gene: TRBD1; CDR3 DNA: TGTGCCAGCAGTATGCAGGGGGCATACTACGAGCAGTACTTC; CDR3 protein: CASSMQGAYYEQYF
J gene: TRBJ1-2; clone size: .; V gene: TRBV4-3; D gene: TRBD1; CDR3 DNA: TGCGCCAGCAGCCGCTCAGGGGGCTTTGGCTACACCTTC; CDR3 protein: CASSRSGGFGYTF
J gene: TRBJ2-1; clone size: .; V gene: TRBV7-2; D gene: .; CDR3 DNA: TGTGCCAGCAGCTTAGCATTTAGCGGAACGTACAATGAGCAGTTCTTC; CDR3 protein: CASSLAFSGTYNEQFF
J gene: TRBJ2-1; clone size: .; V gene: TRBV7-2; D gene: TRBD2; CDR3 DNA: TGTGCCAGCAGTACCGAAGGCGGGAGAAGTAATCTCTTC; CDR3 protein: CASSTEGGRSNLF
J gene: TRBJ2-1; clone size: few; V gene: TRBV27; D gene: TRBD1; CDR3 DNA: TGTGCCAGCAGTCCAAACAGGGGGCGCGGTTACAATGAGCAGTTCTTC; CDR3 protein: CASSPNRGRGYNEQFF
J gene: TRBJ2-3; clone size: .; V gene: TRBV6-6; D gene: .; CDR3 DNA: TGTGCCAGCACTTTAGGAGGGAGAACAGATACGCAGTATTTT; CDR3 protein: CASTLGGRTDTQYF
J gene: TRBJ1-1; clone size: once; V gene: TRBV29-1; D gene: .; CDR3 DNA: TGCAGCGTGATAGGTCCGCCAGGGCGGATCACTGAAGCTTTCTTT; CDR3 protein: CSVIGPPGRITEAFF
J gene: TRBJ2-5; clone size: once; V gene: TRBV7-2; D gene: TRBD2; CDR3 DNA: TGTGCCAGCAGCGGGGGACTAGCGGGAGGGGCGCCCCAGTACTTC; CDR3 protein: CASSGGLAGGAPQYF
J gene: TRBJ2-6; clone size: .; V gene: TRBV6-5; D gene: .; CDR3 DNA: TGTGCCAGCAGACTTCCCTCAGCTGGGGCCAACGTCCTGACTTTC; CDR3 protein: CASRLPSAGANVLTF
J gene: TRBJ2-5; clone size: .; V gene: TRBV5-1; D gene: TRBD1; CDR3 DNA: TGCGCCAGCAGCTTGGTAGGGGGCCAGGAGACCCAGTACTTC; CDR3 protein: CASSLVGGQETQYF
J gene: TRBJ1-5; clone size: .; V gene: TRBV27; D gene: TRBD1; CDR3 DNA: TGTGCCAGCAGTTTATTATCACAACCGGGACAGGGTAATCAGCCCCAGCATTTT; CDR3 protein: CASSLLSQPGQGNQPQHF
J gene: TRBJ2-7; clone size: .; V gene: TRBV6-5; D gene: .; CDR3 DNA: TGTGCCAGCAGCCGAGACAGAGACTACGAGCAGTACTTC; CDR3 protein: CASSRDRDYEQYF
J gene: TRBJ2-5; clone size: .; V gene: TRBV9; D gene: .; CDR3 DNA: TGTGCCAGTAACACAGGGCGAGGCTACCAAGAGACCCAGTACTTC; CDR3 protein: CASNTGRGYQETQYF
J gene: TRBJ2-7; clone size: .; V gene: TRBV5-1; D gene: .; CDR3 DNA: TGCGCCAGCAGCTTGCCGGCCTCCTACGAGCAGTACTTC; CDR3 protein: CASSLPASYEQYF
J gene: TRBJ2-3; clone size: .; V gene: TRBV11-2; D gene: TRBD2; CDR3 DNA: TGTGCCAGCAGCTTAGATGGGTATAGCGGGGGCCACTCGGATACGCAGTATTTT; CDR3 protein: CASSLDGYSGGHSDTQYF
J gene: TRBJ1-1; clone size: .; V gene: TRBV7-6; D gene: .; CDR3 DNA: TGTGCCAGCAGCTTAGGGGCGAACACTGAAGCTTTCTTT; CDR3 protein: CASSLGANTEAFF
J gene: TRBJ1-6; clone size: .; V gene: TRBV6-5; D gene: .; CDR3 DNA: TGTGCCAGCAGTCGAGAGGGAGGGGGGAATTCACCCCTCCACTTT; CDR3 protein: CASSREGGGNSPLHF
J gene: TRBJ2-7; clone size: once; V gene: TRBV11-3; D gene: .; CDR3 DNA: TGTGCCAGCAGCTTTAGCGCCAGCTCCTACGAGCAGTACTTC; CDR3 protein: CASSFSASSYEQYF
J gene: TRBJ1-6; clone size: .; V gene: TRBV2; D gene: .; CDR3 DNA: TGTGCCAGCAGTCTTACGGAGCGAAATTCACCCCTCCACTTT; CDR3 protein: CASSLTERNSPLHF
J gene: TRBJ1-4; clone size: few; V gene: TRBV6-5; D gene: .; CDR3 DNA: TGTGCCAGCAGTTACTCTAAACTACCAACTAATGAAAAACTGTTTTTT; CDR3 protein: CASSYSKLPTNEKLFF
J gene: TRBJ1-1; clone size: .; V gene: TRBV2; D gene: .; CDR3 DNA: TGTGCCAGCAGTGAAACCTCCCTCTTGCCCAGAGAAGCTTTCTTT; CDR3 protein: CASSETSLLPREAFF
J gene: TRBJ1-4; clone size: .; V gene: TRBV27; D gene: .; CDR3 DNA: TGTGCCAGCAAGGGCACGACTAATGAAAAACTGTTTTTT; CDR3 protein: CASKGTTNEKLFF
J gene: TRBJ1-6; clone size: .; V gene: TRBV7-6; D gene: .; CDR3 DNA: TGTGCCAGCAGACCCGACAGAAGGGAGACACCCCTCCACTTT; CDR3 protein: CASRPDRRETPLHF